The T cell receptor (beta chain) described here comes from a study of blood T cells in healthy people across ages. Study results and limitations: Across the age range, TCR beta diversity per million T cells fell in a roughly linear way. The study found more naive CD4+ cells and higher diversity in long-lived than aged donors.

Points on this clonotype: Its antigen is undetermined.

Then a second PCR, running about 7 to 11 cycles, was carried out with a sample-barcoded 5' primer and a J-beta primer mix. Via MiXCR, TCRdb re-called the 5' RACE reads, giving one row per CDR3 protein. The repertoire holds about 560,000 distinct CDR3 sequences, with approximately 26% as singletons. The CDR3 spans 12 residues. Germline assignment: CDR1 SEHNR and CDR2 FQNEAQ (reference sequence). This same sample was also taken into another study, of T cells of mothers and their children. That work contributes: The authors added sample barcodes and 2-4 random nucleotides using the M1S primer of the second PCR.

Sequencing used blood. The chain uses TRBV7-9 and TRBJ2-5, with a tentative D call TRBD1 (5 bases). Gene TRBJ2-7 matches the end of the DNA better, so the J call may be wrong. This sequence was found in a boy younger than 10 in good health. CDR3 sequence reads: CAGTPQGHEQYF. CDR3 bases: TGTGCCGGAACTCCTCAGGGCCACGAGCAGTACTTC.